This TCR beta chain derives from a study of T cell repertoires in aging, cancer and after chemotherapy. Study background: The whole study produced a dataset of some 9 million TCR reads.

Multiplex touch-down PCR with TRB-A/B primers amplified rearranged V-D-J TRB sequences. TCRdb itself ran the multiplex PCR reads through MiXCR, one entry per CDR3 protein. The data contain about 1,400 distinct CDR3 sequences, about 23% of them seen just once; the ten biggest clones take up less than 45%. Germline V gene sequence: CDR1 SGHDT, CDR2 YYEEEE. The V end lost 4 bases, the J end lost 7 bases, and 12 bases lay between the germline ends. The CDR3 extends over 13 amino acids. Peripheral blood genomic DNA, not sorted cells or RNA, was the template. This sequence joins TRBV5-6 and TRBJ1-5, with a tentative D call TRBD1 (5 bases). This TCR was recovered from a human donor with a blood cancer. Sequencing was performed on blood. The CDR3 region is CASSLGWDQPQHF. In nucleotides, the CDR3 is TGTGCCAGCAGCCTCGGCTGGGACCAGCCCCAGCATTTT.